The clone carrying this T cell receptor beta chain was counted ten times or more. The target antigen is unknown. Amplification of TCR beta CDR3 regions used RNA as the template. First-round RT-PCR targeting the TCR CDR3 was performed with the HTBI primer set. A single record per CDR3 protein comes from TCRdb applying MiXCR to the multiplex PCR reads. The top ten hold about 8.4% of the sample, which has 550,000 to 800,000 distinct CDR3 sequences, over 15% seen once. Participants, patients aged 18 to 65, had newly diagnosed hyperthyroidism with a duration under 2 months. Patients were excluded for uncontrolled infection, other autoimmune disease, pregnancy or lactation. Around 9.9 ml of fresh peripheral blood supplied the PBMCs. The sample is drawn from a study of T cells in Graves' hyperthyroidism and ophthalmopathy. Study observations and caveats: From stable hyperthyroidism, ophthalmopathy was separated by a 13 V-J model.

The germline V gene encodes CDR1 SNHLY and CDR2 FYNNEI. This CDR3 is built from 14 residues. The V gene end was trimmed by 10 bases and the J gene end by 7 bases; junction bases not matched to a gene: 9. V is TRBV2 and J is TRBJ2-1, with 11 bases matching TRBD2. Sequenced input: blood. The sequence was obtained from a man younger than 30 with Graves' hyperthyroidism. The CDR3 DNA reads TGTGCCACGGCGGGGACTAGCGGTACTAATGAGCAGTTCTTC. It encodes CATAGTSGTNEQFF. The whole variable domain, filled in from reference TRBV2 and TRBJ2-1, reads EPEVTQTPSHQVTQMGQEVILRCVPISNHLYFYWYRQILGQKVEFLVSFYNNEISEKSEIFDDQFSVERPDGSNFTLKIRSTKLEDSAMYFCATAGTSGTNEQFFGPGTRLTVL.